These 13 T cell receptor beta chains were all obtained from the same sample, sequenced in a study of Graves' ophthalmopathy and Graves' hyperthyroidism. Amplified TCR beta CDR3 regions were obtained using RNA transcripts as template. Second-round multiplex PCR came after first-round RT-PCR with HTBI primers. TCRdb fed the multiplex PCR reads into MiXCR, producing one record per CDR3 protein. The sample carries approximately 210,000 distinct CDR3 sequences, 20% to 25% recorded once. The sequenced sample consisted of peripheral blood. All receptors derive from a woman in her forties or fifties with Graves' ophthalmopathy.

Many counts were recorded for this clonotype. The V gene is TRBV12-3 or TRBV12-4, the J gene TRBJ1-1; maybe TRBD1 (5 bases). Deletions cut 6 bases from V and 1 base from J, with 12 bases between. The CDR3 extends over 14 amino acids. DNA of the CDR3: TGTGCCAGCAGGGCCCGGGGGAAGAACACTGAAGCTTTCTTT. Its translation: CASRARGKNTEAFF.

At least ten counts were recorded for this clonotype. V is TRBV7-2 and J is TRBJ2-5; 9 bases map to TRBD1. Germline V gene lookup returns CDR1 SGHTA and CDR2 FQGNSA. Trimming at V came to 5 bases and at J to 3 bases, leaving 10 bases not matched to a gene. The CDR3 runs to 16 residues. The CDR3 spells CASSPRDRVPKETQYF. The CDR3 DNA reads TGTGCCAGCAGCCCCCGGGACAGGGTACCAAAAGAGACCCAGTACTTC.

This clonotype came up many times. This chain uses TRBV6-4 with TRBJ1-5; D ambiguous. Trimming cost V 0 bases and J 1 base, with 7 bases left between them. Germline assignment: CDR1 MRHNA and CDR2 SNTAGT. The CDR3 loop spans 15 amino acids. CDR3 bases: TGTGCCAGCAGTGACTCAGTAGAGAGCAATCAGCCCCAGCATTTT. It encodes CASSDSVESNQPQHF.

This clonotype was seen repeatedly, ten times or more. The chain carries TRBV6-2 or TRBV6-3 and TRBJ2-2; 14 nucleotides line up with TRBD2. Germline V gene lookup returns CDR1 MNHEY and CDR2 SVGEGT. The CDR3 sequence is 17 residues long. V lost 6 bases, J lost 3 bases, and 6 bases stayed unmatched. CDR3 in amino acids: CASRGLAGEGYTGELFF. Here the CDR3 DNA reads TGTGCCAGCAGGGGACTAGCGGGAGAAGGGTACACCGGGGAGCTGTTTTTT.

This clonotype was seen a handful of times. The chain combines TRBV29-1 with TRBJ2-2; 9 nucleotides line up with TRBD2. The length of the CDR3 is 17 residues. Germline V gene sequence: CDR1 SQVTM, CDR2 ANQGSEA. After removal of 6 bases from V and 2 bases from J, the junction contained 13 bases not matched to a gene. CDR3 in DNA: TGCAGCGTCTACCGGAAGGCGACTAGCGGCAACACCGGGGAGCTGTTTTTT. Amino acids: CSVYRKATSGNTGELFF.

Ten or more counts support this clonotype. The CDR3 sequence is CSARDREQPSLEQYF. CDR3 sequence (DNA): TGCAGTGCTAGAGATAGAGAGCAACCCTCTCTTGAGCAGTACTTC. V is TRBV20-1 and J is TRBJ2-7; D ambiguous. V was trimmed by 0 bases and J by 7 bases, leaving 19 bases between them. Germline CDR1 and CDR2: DFQATT and SNEGSKA (reference sequence). The CDR3 contains 15 residues.

This clonotype was observed many times. A much larger clonotype is one base distant, so this may be a read error. The genes are TRBV27 and TRBJ2-5, with a possible D match to TRBD1 (6 bases). This CDR3 comprises 15 residues. From germline, CDR1 is MNHEY and CDR2 SMNVEV (reference sequence). The CDR3 sequence: CASSSSEGHQEPQYF. CDR3 DNA sequence: TGTGCCAGCAGTTCCTCCGAGGGACACCAAGAGCCCCAGTACTTC.

This clonotype was observed many times. V usage is TRBV5-1 and J usage is TRBJ1-1; a weak D match, TRBD1 (5 bases). Germline V gene lookup returns CDR1 SGHRS and CDR2 YFSETQ. The V end was cut by 3 bases, the J end by 2 bases, with 14 bases between. The CDR3 runs to 15 residues. CDR3 coding DNA: TGCGCCAGCAGCTGGCGGGGCCCACCAAACACTGAAGCTTTCTTT. Its protein product is CASSWRGPPNTEAFF.

This clonotype was observed at least ten times. The rearrangement uses TRBV30 and TRBJ2-7; D not certain. CDR1 is GTSNPN, CDR2 SVGIG, per germline (reference sequence). The CDR3 totals 13 residues. V lost 0 bases and J 1 base, leaving 7 bases between the germline ends. CDR3 bases: TGTGCCTGGAGTGTAGGCGGATCCTACGAGCAGTACTTC. Amino acid sequence: CAWSVGGSYEQYF.

This clonotype was observed a few times. The chain joins TRBV5-1 to TRBJ2-5, with a possible D match to TRBD2 (7 bases). The V gene's germline CDR1 is SGHRS and CDR2 YFSETQ. CDR3 length: 18 residues. The V and J ends lost 3 bases and 0 bases respectively, with 21 bases between them. CDR3 region: CASSSVGGLATYQETQYF. DNA for the CDR3: TGCGCCAGCAGCTCCGTGGGGGGGCTCGCGACGTACCAAGAGACCCAGTACTTC. The full variable domain, completed using reference TRBV5-1 and TRBJ2-5, is KAGVTQTPRYLIKTRGQQVTLSCSPISGHRSVSWYQQTPGQGLQFLFEYFSETQRNKGNFPGRFSGRQFSNSRSEMNVSTLELGDSALYLCASSSVGGLATYQETQYFGPGTRLLVL.

This clonotype was detected many times. The junction differs from germline at one of its ends, possibly a read error. The CDR3 sequence: CSVVEQPYGYTF. The CDR3 DNA sequence: TGCAGCGTTGTAGAGCAACCCTATGGTTACACCTTC. V and J are TRBV29-1 and TRBJ1-2, with D unclear. The CDR3 runs to 12 residues. Germline CDR1 SQVTM, CDR2 ANQGSEA.

At least ten counts were recorded for this clonotype. This rearrangement joins TRBV20-1 to TRBJ1-5; D ambiguous. CDR1 DFQATT and CDR2 SNEGSKA come from the germline V gene (reference sequence). The CDR3 covers 15 residues. Trimming left V 1 base short and J 5 bases short, with 15 bases between. This chain's CDR3 is CSARAPGPGDQPQHF. For the CDR3, the DNA is TGCAGTGCTAGAGCCCCCGGGCCGGGCGATCAGCCCCAGCATTTT.

This clonotype was picked up many times. The chain combines TRBV2 with TRBJ2-7; D is unresolved. The CDR3 consists of 11 residues. V was shortened by 6 bases and J by 6 bases, with 9 bases between the two germline ends. CDR1 and CDR2 (germline): SNHLY, FYNNEI. The CDR3 here is CASRAAAEQYF. The CDR3 region has the DNA TGTGCCAGCAGGGCAGCAGCCGAGCAGTACTTC.